The 28 T cell receptor beta chains listed next were all sequenced from one sample in a study of T-cell reconstitution after alpha-beta-depleted transplantation in children. Construction of the TCRbeta library involved unique molecular identifiers. TCRdb fed the PCR reads into MiXCR, producing one record per CDR3 protein. This sample has about 470,000 distinct CDR3 sequences, with around two fifths found just once. The sequences come from PBMCs, collected before TCRalphabeta/CD19-depleted stem cell transplant. The receptors originated from a girl aged 2-10 years with aplastic anemia, due to receive a stem cell transplant.

V gene TRBV20-1 combines with J gene TRBJ2-7; 7 bases agree with TRBD2. J was trimmed by 4 bases and V by 3 bases; bases with no gene match: 3. Germline CDR1 reads DFQATT; CDR2 reads SNEGSKA (reference sequence). There are 12 residues in the CDR3. The CDR3 reads CSASELAYEQYF. The CDR3 coding sequence is TGCAGTGCTAGTGAACTAGCGTACGAGCAGTACTTC.

This clonotype was found a few times. The CDR3 loop reads CASSTGNTDTQYF. The DNA for the CDR3 is TGTGCCAGCAGCACAGGGAACACAGATACGCAGTATTTT. The rearrangement links TRBV6-1 to TRBJ2-3; D might be TRBD1 (6 bases). Trimming took 6 bases from V and 2 from J, leaving 9 bases between them. CDR1 and CDR2 (germline): MNHNS, SASEGT. The CDR3 runs 13 residues.

This chain links TRBV5-6 with TRBJ1-3; 7 bases line up with TRBD1. Germline-derived CDR1 and CDR2 are SGHDT and YYEEEE. After removal of 3 bases from V and 7 bases from J, the junction contained 4 bases not matched to a gene. CDR3 length equals 13 residues. The CDR3 loop is CASSSGQANTIYF. CDR3 bases: TGTGCCAGCAGCTCAGGACAGGCGAACACCATATATTTT.

The V call is TRBV19, the J call TRBJ1-2; tentative D call: TRBD1 (5 bases). Germline assignment: CDR1 LNHDA and CDR2 SQIVND (reference sequence). There are 14 residues in the CDR3. V was pared by 1 base and J by 3 bases, with 9 bases between. The CDR3 DNA follows: TGTGCCAGTAGTATAGCCAGGGCCGACTATGGCTACACCTTC. It specifies CASSIARADYGYTF.

V usage is TRBV5-6 and J usage is TRBJ1-5, with D uncertain. Per germline, CDR1 SGHDT and CDR2 YYEEEE. V lost 0 bases, J lost 0 bases, and 13 bases lay in between. CDR3 length: 17 residues. This chain's CDR3 is CASSLVAGGNSNQPQHF. The CDR3 DNA is TGTGCCAGCAGCTTGGTAGCAGGAGGTAATAGCAATCAGCCCCAGCATTTT.

In nucleotides, the CDR3 is TGTGCCAGCAGCTGGCGCCTGGAGCCCTCCTACGAGCAGTACTTC. Translating gives CASSWRLEPSYEQYF. The genes are TRBV7-6 and TRBJ2-7; D gene uncertain. This CDR3 is built from 15 residues. CDR1 is SGHVS, CDR2 FNYEAQ, per germline. V shed 4 bases and J shed 0 bases, with 13 bases lying between them.

This clonotype has a count of ten or more. The chain couples TRBV20-1 to TRBJ2-3, with 8 bases matching TRBD2. Germline loops: CDR1 DFQATT, CDR2 SNEGSKA (reference sequence). The J segment lost 6 bases and the V segment lost 2 bases, leaving 7 bases of the junction unmatched. The CDR3 loop spans 14 amino acids. This chain's CDR3 is CSARTGRGGDTQYF. CDR3 in DNA: TGCAGTGCTAGAACCGGGAGGGGAGGGGATACGCAGTATTTT.

This clonotype was seen a single time. The V call is TRBV20-1, the J call TRBJ2-2, with D uncertain. V lost 0 bases and J lost 3, with 8 bases in between. This CDR3 is built from 14 residues. In germline, CDR1 is DFQATT, CDR2 SNEGSKA (reference sequence). This CDR3 reads CSARDQRDTGELFF. The CDR3 DNA reads as TGCAGTGCTAGAGATCAAAGGGACACCGGGGAGCTGTTTTTT.

There are many counts of this clonotype. V and J are TRBV5-1 and TRBJ1-1, with 8 bases aligning to TRBD1. CDR1 and CDR2 from the germline V gene are SGHRS and YFSETQ. V shed 2 bases and J 3 bases; nucleotides not matched to a gene: 3. This CDR3 has 14 amino acids. In DNA form, the CDR3 reads TGCGCCAGCAGCTTATCACAGGGGGACACTGAAGCTTTCTTT. Amino acid sequence: CASSLSQGDTEAFF.

V is TRBV5-1 and J is TRBJ2-1; 8 nucleotides align to TRBD2. Germline CDR1 SGHRS, CDR2 YFSETQ. J gave up 6 bases and V 3 bases, and 8 bases lay outside the gene matches. The CDR3 totals 15 residues. In DNA, the CDR3 is TGCGCCAGCAGCTCGGGGGCGGGAGGTCTCAATGAGCAGTTCTTC. Translating it yields CASSSGAGGLNEQFF. Looking up the rest from reference TRBV5-1 and TRBJ2-1 gives the full variable domain: KAGVTQTPRYLIKTRGQQVTLSCSPISGHRSVSWYQQTPGQGLQFLFEYFSETQRNKGNFPGRFSGRQFSNSRSEMNVSTLELGDSALYLCASSSGAGGLNEQFFGPGTRLTVL.

The chain is built from TRBV10-2 and TRBJ2-1; D uncertain. With 3 bases removed from V and 0 bases from J, the gap between germline ends came to 12 bases. CDR1 and CDR2 (germline): WSHSY, SAAADI. The CDR3 is 16 residues long. The CDR3 loop reads CASSDHSPSSYNEQFF. The CDR3 coding sequence is TGCGCCAGCAGTGACCATAGCCCCAGCTCCTACAATGAGCAGTTCTTC.

This chain connects TRBV29-1 to TRBJ1-1; tentative D call: TRBD1 (5 bases). The length of the CDR3 is 11 residues. The V end lost 4 bases, the J end lost 4 bases, and 7 bases lay between the germline ends. CDR1 and CDR2 (germline): SQVTM, ANQGSEA. Written as DNA, the CDR3 is TGCAGCGTTGGGGGGGGCACTGAAGCTTTCTTT. This gives the protein CSVGGGTEAFF. The full variable domain, with the rest looked up from reference TRBV29-1 and TRBJ1-1, is SAVISQKPSRDICQRGTSLTIQCQVDSQVTMMFWYRQQPGQSLTLIATANQGSEATYESGFVIDKFPISRPNLTFSTLTVSNMSPEDSSIYLCSVGGGTEAFFGQGTRLTVV.

Ten or more counts support this clonotype. This chain connects TRBV20-1 to TRBJ1-5; a possible D gene is TRBD1 (5 bases). Germline V CDR1 and CDR2: DFQATT, SNEGSKA (reference sequence). V lost 5 bases and J 4 bases, leaving 15 bases between the germline ends. This CDR3 is 14 amino acids long. Here the CDR3 reads CSAPGAGANQPQHF. The DNA for the CDR3 is TGCAGTGCTCCGGGAGCCGGGGCGAATCAGCCCCAGCATTTT.

The genes are TRBV9 and TRBJ2-7; D is uncertain. This CDR3 contains 14 residues. Germline V gives CDR1 SGDLS, CDR2 YYNGEE. V was cut by 0 bases and J by 2 bases, with 9 bases left in between. CDR3 protein: CASSVGAQTYEQYF. The CDR3 DNA reads as TGTGCCAGCAGCGTAGGGGCACAGACCTACGAGCAGTACTTC.

Points on this clonotype: Germline is not matched at one junction end, which may reflect a read error. The chain carries TRBV20-1 and TRBJ2-3; TRBD2 might be the D (6 bases). The CDR3 is made up of 12 amino acids. From germline, CDR1 is DFQATT and CDR2 SNEGSKA (reference sequence). The CDR3 sequence: CSTSNRADTQYF. In DNA, the CDR3 is TGCAGTACTAGCAATAGGGCAGATACGCAGTATTTT.

This chain joins TRBV9 and TRBJ1-3, with 7 bases matching TRBD1. Losses at the gene ends were 2 bases for V and 0 bases for J; bases not matched to a gene: 5. Looked up from germline, CDR1 is SGDLS and CDR2 is YYNGEE. The CDR3 runs to 16 residues. The CDR3 coding sequence is TGTGCCAGCAGCGTTGCAGGGACAGACTCTGGAAACACCATATATTTT. Translating it yields CASSVAGTDSGNTIYF.

This clonotype was observed many times. The chain is built from TRBV12-3 or TRBV12-4 and TRBJ1-1; D is unclear. The germline V and J ends were trimmed by 3 bases and 0 bases, with 11 bases remaining between them. This CDR3 is built from 15 residues. CDR3 residues: CASSFSAPMNTEAFF. The DNA for the CDR3 is TGTGCCAGCAGTTTCAGCGCCCCGATGAACACTGAAGCTTTCTTT.

This clonotype has just a few counts. The genes are TRBV6-1 and TRBJ2-7; no clear D. There are 13 residues in the CDR3. Germline V gene lookup returns CDR1 MNHNS and CDR2 SASEGT. The CDR3 reads CAHSKALSDEQYF. CDR3 sequence (DNA): TGTGCACACTCAAAGGCTCTGTCGGACGAGCAGTACTTC.

This clonotype was found a few times. This chain links TRBV28 with TRBJ1-5; D is perhaps TRBD1 (5 bases). Germline CDR1 reads MDHEN; CDR2 reads SYDVKM. The CDR3 contains 13 residues. V gave up 6 bases and J gave up 4 bases, with 10 bases separating them. This CDR3 is CASSDSWNQPQHF. The CDR3 DNA sequence: TGTGCCAGCAGCGACAGTTGGAATCAGCCCCAGCATTTT. The full variable domain, with the rest looked up from reference TRBV28 and TRBJ1-5, is DVKVTQSSRYLVKRTGEKVFLECVQDMDHENMFWYRQDPGLGLRLIYFSYDVKMKEKGDIPEGYSVSREKKERFSLILESASTNQTSMYLCASSDSWNQPQHFGDGTRLSIL.

The chain has TRBV6-1 and TRBJ2-3; D could derive from TRBD1 or TRBD2 (7 bases each). V was cut by 5 bases and J by 4 bases, with 19 bases left in between. The CDR3 spans 16 residues. CDR1 is MNHNS, CDR2 SASEGT, per germline. In DNA form, the CDR3 reads TGTGCCAGCAGTACGAGGAGGGACAGCGGGGCAGATACGCAGTATTTT. It translates to CASSTRRDSGADTQYF.

The table lists this clonotype with many counts. The chain combines TRBV11-2 with TRBJ2-7; D uncertain. Germline-derived CDR1 and CDR2 are SGHAT and FQNNGV. This CDR3 has 13 amino acids. V gave up 5 bases and J gave up 4 bases, with 12 bases separating them. CDR3 sequence: CASSPPFGYEQYF. The CDR3 DNA reads TGTGCCAGCAGCCCGCCCTTTGGTTACGAGCAGTACTTC. The entire variable domain, with the rest obtained from reference TRBV11-2 and TRBJ2-7, is as follows: EAGVAQSPRYKIIEKRQSVAFWCNPISGHATLYWYQQILGQGPKLLIQFQNNGVVDDSQLPKDRFSAERLKGVDSTLKIQPAKLEDSAVYLCASSPPFGYEQYFGPGTRLTVT.

J is TRBJ2-5 and V is TRBV7-8; D might be TRBD1 or TRBD2, each matching 5 bases. There are 15 residues in the CDR3. Trimming removed 3 bases at V and 5 bases at J, with 16 bases between. The germline V gene encodes CDR1 SGHVS and CDR2 FQNEAQ. The CDR3 loop is CASSFTPQGTETQYF. The CDR3 region has the DNA TGTGCCAGCAGCTTCACTCCGCAAGGGACGGAGACCCAGTACTTC.

The rearrangement uses TRBV7-8 and TRBJ2-3; 12 nucleotides agree with TRBD2. CDR3 size: 15 residues. The germline V gene encodes CDR1 SGHVS and CDR2 FQNEAQ. The junction had 7 bases not matched to a gene; V was cut back by 2 bases and J by 10 bases. Written as DNA, the CDR3 is TGTGCCAGCAGCTTAAAGACTAGCGGGGGCCCCGCGCAGTATTTT. Translated: CASSLKTSGGPAQYF.

The CDR3 coding sequence is TGTGCCAGCAGCCCGAGGCGGGAAGATACGCAGTATTTT. It translates to CASSPRREDTQYF. V and J are TRBV7-3 and TRBJ2-3; the D gene is possibly TRBD2 (6 bases). CDR3 length: 13 residues. Germline V gene data show CDR1 as SGHTA and CDR2 as FQGTGA. V was cut by 5 bases and J by 5 bases, with 11 bases left in between. The complete variable domain, with remaining parts taken from reference TRBV7-3 and TRBJ2-3, reads GAGVSQTPSNKVTEKGKYVELRCDPISGHTALYWYRQSLGQGPEFLIYFQGTGAADDSGLPNDRFFAVRPEGSVSTLKIQRTERGDSAVYLCASSPRREDTQYFGPGTRLTVL.

The V call is TRBV7-9, the J call TRBJ2-1; D is uncertain. The V end was cut by 7 bases, the J end by 0 bases, with 10 bases between. Germline V gives CDR1 SEHNR, CDR2 FQNEAQ (reference sequence). This CDR3 comprises 14 residues. For the CDR3, the DNA is TGTGCCAGCACGGACGTTAGCTCCTACAATGAGCAGTTCTTC. It codes for CASTDVSSYNEQFF. Using reference TRBV7-9 and TRBJ2-1 for the parts outside the CDR3, the full variable domain is DTGVSQNPRHKITKRGQNVTFRCDPISEHNRLYWYRQTLGQGPEFLTYFQNEAQLEKSRLLSDRFSAERPKGSFSTLEIQRTEQGDSAMYLCASTDVSSYNEQFFGPGTRLTVL.

This clonotype was found many times. The rearrangement links TRBV29-1 to TRBJ2-3; TRBD2 might be the D (6 bases). Germline V CDR1 and CDR2: SQVTM, ANQGSEA. V gave up 4 bases and J gave up 3 bases, with 11 bases separating them. The CDR3 is 13 amino acids. In DNA, the CDR3 is TGCAGCGTTGTAAAGGGAGGAACAGATACGCAGTATTTT. Translating it yields CSVVKGGTDTQYF.

The rearrangement uses TRBV5-1 and TRBJ2-1; 10 bases are a match to TRBD1. The CDR3 contains 15 residues. The trim removed 4 bases at V and 5 bases at J, leaving 6 bases unmatched. CDR1 is SGHRS, CDR2 YFSETQ, per germline. In DNA form, the CDR3 reads TGCGCCAGCAGCAAGGACAGGGGGAGCGACAATGAGCAGTTCTTC. Translation: CASSKDRGSDNEQFF. Using reference TRBV5-1 and TRBJ2-1 for the parts outside the CDR3, the full variable domain is KAGVTQTPRYLIKTRGQQVTLSCSPISGHRSVSWYQQTPGQGLQFLFEYFSETQRNKGNFPGRFSGRQFSNSRSEMNVSTLELGDSALYLCASSKDRGSDNEQFFGPGTRLTVL.

This clonotype was seen a few times. This chain connects TRBV7-2 to TRBJ1-1, with no clear D. The germline V and J ends were trimmed by 4 bases and 7 bases, with 7 bases remaining between them. Germline values: CDR1 SGHTA, CDR2 FQGNSA. CDR3 size: 11 residues. In DNA, the CDR3 is TGTGCCAGCAGCTCCATCGGTGAAGCTTTCTTT. It specifies CASSSIGEAFF. Full variable domain (outside the CDR3, taken from reference TRBV7-2 and TRBJ1-1): GAGVSQSPSNKVTEKGKDVELRCDPISGHTALYWYRQSLGQGLEFLIYFQGNSAPDKSGLPSDRFSAERTGGSVSTLTIQRTQQEDSAVYLCASSSIGEAFFGQGTRLTVV.